The present TCR beta chain was sequenced within a study of regulatory T cells in long-lasting Graves disease. A remark on this clonotype: What it recognizes is unknown.

As for time point: persistent/refractory GD, antithyroid drugs over 5 years with positive TRAb. With RNA extracted from PBMCs as input, the TCR library was made. Patients were from an endocrinology department in Xi'an, China. Germline V gives CDR1 SGDLS, CDR2 YYNGEE. Trimming stripped 2 bases from V and 3 bases from J, with 15 bases between. This CDR3 has 15 residues. Findings of the study overall: Lower TCR diversity characterized persistent Graves' patients relative to newly diagnosed patients. Those with persistent disease had in common more public clonotypes (around 2,500) than new patients (about 900).

Construction of TCR beta libraries relied on iRepertoire HTBI primers and on Arm-PCR targeting CDR3 regions. From the multiplex PCR reads, TCRdb called clonotypes with MiXCR, one entry per CDR3 protein. This table has hundreds of thousands of distinct CDR3 sequences, less than 25% appearing once. The chain links TRBV9 to TRBJ2-7, with D possibly TRBD2 on 5 matching bases. Here the sequenced sample was peripheral blood mononuclear cells (PBMCs), taken when the disease was refractory, from a patient treated with antithyroid drugs. This TCR derives from a female donor with Graves disease. CDR3 region: CASSVAGDPFYEQYF. CDR3 bases: TGTGCCAGCAGCGTCGCCGGGGATCCTTTCTACGAGCAGTACTTC.